What follows are 4 T cell receptor beta chains derived from one specimen sequenced in a study of vaccination and CD4 T cells after COVID-19. The sample's treatment: roughly ten-day PBMC culture with coronavirus spike peptide pools or control peptides (ViraFEST assay). CD4+ T cells that came from the unexposed donor were collected before the COVID-19 pandemic (2011-2018). What these receptors recognize is not known. The Oncomine TCR Beta short-read assay was what sequenced the DNA obtained from cultured CD4+ T cells. Extraction of genomic DNA was performed on cultured CD4+ T cells. TCRdb re-derived calls from the PCR reads in MiXCR, one entry per CDR3 protein. The table records around 7,200 distinct CDR3 sequences, 32% of them present only once. Sample: CD4+ T cells from blood, cultured in vitro. These receptors came from a human donor in good health.

This clonotype was counted between two and nine times. This sequence joins TRBV29-1 and TRBJ1-6; a weak D match, TRBD1 (6 bases). The CDR3 loop spans 13 amino acids. The V end was cut by 5 bases, the J end by 6 bases, with 11 bases between. CDR1 and CDR2 (germline): SQVTM, ANQGSEA. CDR3 sequence: CSVLQGSNSPLHF. CDR3 bases: TGCAGCGTTTTACAGGGTAGTAATTCACCCCTCCACTTT.

The table lists this clonotype with a few counts. The gene calls are TRBV10-3 and TRBJ2-7; possible D gene TRBD2, 6 bases. V gave up 5 bases and J gave up 6 bases, with 17 bases separating them. Per the germline V gene, CDR1 is ENHRY and CDR2 is SYGVKD. This CDR3 contains 14 residues. This chain's CDR3 is CAISPSTGAPEQYF. The CDR3 DNA sequence: TGTGCCATCAGTCCATCCACGGGAGCTCCCGAGCAGTACTTC.

This clonotype is labeled as medium-sized (0.01 to 0.1%). The chain carries TRBV6-1 and TRBJ1-2; 7 positions match TRBD1. The ends lost 7 bases at V and 4 bases at J; junction bases unmatched: 12. Germline V gene data show CDR1 as MNHNS and CDR2 as SASEGT. This CDR3 contains 15 residues. The CDR3 spells CASNDPGTASYGYTF. The CDR3 DNA is TGTGCCAGCAATGATCCGGGGACAGCATCCTATGGCTACACCTTC.

V and J are TRBV28 and TRBJ1-1, with D possibly TRBD1 on 6 matching bases. This CDR3 region has 16 residues. Trimming removed 3 bases at V and 3 bases at J, with 17 bases between. In germline, CDR1 is MDHEN, CDR2 SYDVKM. The CDR3 region has the DNA TGTGCCAGCAGTTTCCTAACCCAGGGGATAGACACTGAAGCTTTCTTT. It translates to CASSFLTQGIDTEAFF.